These 25 T cell receptor beta chains came from one sample sequenced in a study of tumor and adjacent non-tumor tissue in lung cancer. Three rounds of nested PCR, following a modified ARM-PCR protocol, produced the TCRbeta library. Each CDR3 protein is one row after TCRdb ran MiXCR on the multiplex PCR reads. The top ten clones hold 30% of a sample with 90,000 to 100,000 distinct CDR3 sequences, about 80% of them seen once. No cell sorting was done before RNA was extracted from the tissue. More than 3 cm separated this lung sample from the edge of the tumor. The sample consisted of distant non-tumor lung tissue. These receptors were collected from a man aged 55 to 70 with small cell lung cancer.

Concerning this clonotype: The junction departs from germline at one end; a sequencing error may be responsible. The CDR3 sequence: CASSTPESAKNVQYF. In nucleotides, the CDR3 is TGTGCCAGCAGCACCCCGGAGTCTGCCAAAAACGTTCAATACTTC. The V gene is TRBV5-6, the J gene TRBJ2-4; D uncertain. The CDR3 covers 15 residues. Germline loops: CDR1 SGHDT, CDR2 YYEEEE.

V gene TRBV4-1 combines with J gene TRBJ1-4; unclear D gene. The germline CDR1 and CDR2 sequences are MGHRA and YSYEKL. V lost 6 bases to trimming and J lost 5 bases, with 16 bases between them. The CDR3 runs to 15 residues. This chain's CDR3 is CASSQSLYRNEKLFF. CDR3 sequence (DNA): TGCGCCAGCAGTCAAAGCCTATACCGGAATGAAAAACTGTTTTTT.

Comment on this clonotype: A much larger clone lies a single base off, so this may be a read error. The CDR3 spells CSARDGTAPPQHF. The CDR3 bases are TGCAGTGCTAGAGACGGGACAGCTCCGCCCCAGCATTTT. V gene TRBV20-1 combines with J gene TRBJ1-5, with 7 bases lining up with TRBD1. The trim removed 0 bases at V and 9 bases at J, leaving 5 bases unmatched. CDR1 is DFQATT, CDR2 SNEGSKA, per germline (reference sequence). CDR3 length equals 13 residues.

Comment on this clonotype: One junction end disagrees with the germline gene, perhaps due to a read error. The chain employs TRBV29-1 and TRBJ2-7; possibly TRBD1 for D (6 bases). This CDR3 comprises 12 residues. Germline-derived CDR1 and CDR2 are SQVTM and ANQGSEA. The CDR3 spells CRARDTSYERYF. CDR3 sequence (DNA): TGCAGGGCCAGGGACACCTCCTACGAGCGGTACTTC.

This clonotype was picked up a small number of times. A junction end diverges from the germline sequence, so it may reflect a read error. The rearrangement joins TRBV4-2 to TRBJ2-1; 10 bases are shared with TRBD2. CDR3 length: 16 residues. Per germline, CDR1 LGHNA and CDR2 YNFKEQ. Here the CDR3 reads CASSQVSSGREFEQLF. As DNA, the CDR3 is TGTGCCAGCAGCCAAGTTTCCAGCGGGAGGGAATTTGAGCAGCTCTTC.

Turning to this clonotype: Germline is not matched at one junction end, which may reflect a read error. The chain carries TRBV6-1 and TRBJ2-3, with 9 bases fitting TRBD1. Germline V gene data show CDR1 as MNHNS and CDR2 as SASEGT. The CDR3 is made up of 14 amino acids. CDR3 residues: CACSEGTGKGTQYF. The CDR3, as DNA: TGTGCCTGCAGTGAAGGGACAGGGAAGGGTACGCAGTATTTT.

Points on this clonotype: Germline is not matched at one junction end, which may reflect a read error. The genes are TRBV11-2 and TRBJ2-1; no firm D call. Looked up from germline, CDR1 is SGHAT and CDR2 is FQNNGV. The length of the CDR3 is 14 residues. The CDR3 loop reads CASSLEAVLVELFF. Here the CDR3 DNA reads TGTGCCAGCAGCTTAGAGGCAGTGTTGGTTGAGCTGTTTTTC.

For this clonotype: The conserved phenylalanine or tryptophan normally closing the CDR3 is absent here, so this likely arose from a read error. This chain uses TRBV6-1 with TRBJ2-3, with no clear D. Trimming removed 4 bases from V and 9 bases from J, with 20 bases in between. Per germline, CDR1 MNHNS and CDR2 SASEGT. The CDR3 is 15 residues long. DNA for the CDR3: TGTGCCAGCAGTGCCGTAGGGTCTGGGTCCGACACGCAGTATCTT. This translates into CASSAVGSGSDTQYL.

Notes on this clonotype: Relative to the germline gene, one junction end is altered; a read error may explain this. The chain is built from TRBV7-3 and TRBJ2-2; 8 nucleotides line up with TRBD1. This CDR3 region has 16 residues. Per germline, CDR1 SGHTA and CDR2 FQGTGA. CDR3 region: CASSLLGTGLTGELFF. The CDR3 nucleotides read TGTGCCAGCAGCTTATTAGGGACAGGACTCACCGGGGAACTGTTTTTT.

As concerns this clonotype: One junction end does not reproduce the germline sequence, and a read error may be involved. The chain joins TRBV5-1 to TRBJ2-1; D might be TRBD2 (7 bases). This CDR3 comprises 15 residues. Looked up from germline, CDR1 is SGHRS and CDR2 is YFSETQ. CDR3 region: CASSSTAGHLKEQFF. The CDR3 bases are TGCGCCAGCAGCTCGACAGCGGGACACCTCAAAGAGCAATTCTTC.

The chain employs TRBV20-1 and TRBJ2-3; weak D call: TRBD2 (7 bases). The CDR3 spans 16 residues. Germline CDR1 DFQATT, CDR2 SNEGSKA (reference sequence). The CDR3 loop reads CTAFKRTRGFTDTQYF. As DNA, the CDR3 is TGCACTGCCTTCAAGCGGACTAGGGGGTTCACAGATACGCAGTATTTT.

The chain is built from TRBV7-9 and TRBJ1-2; D is possibly TRBD1 (6 bases). This CDR3 comprises 14 residues. Germline V gives CDR1 SEHNR, CDR2 FQNEAQ (reference sequence). V lost 9 bases, J lost 4 bases, and 18 bases lay in between. CDR3 residues: CASGGPLGFYGYTF. The CDR3, as DNA: TGTGCCAGTGGGGGGCCGCTAGGGTTCTATGGCTACACCTTC. Full variable domain (remainder filled in from reference TRBV7-9 and TRBJ1-2): DTGVSQNPRHKITKRGQNVTFRCDPISEHNRLYWYRQTLGQGPEFLTYFQNEAQLEKSRLLSDRFSAERPKGSFSTLEIQRTEQGDSAMYLCASGGPLGFYGYTFGSGTRLTVV.

This clonotype was picked up a small number of times. One end of the junction varies from germline; a read error may be responsible. DNA for the CDR3: TGCAGCCTTGAGGGGCGGGGGGACTGTGAGCAGTTCTTC. Its protein is CSLEGRGDCEQFF. V gene TRBV29-1 combines with J gene TRBJ2-1; 8 nucleotides align to TRBD2. Germline CDR1 and CDR2: SQVTM and ANQGSEA. The CDR3 is 13 residues long.

Remarks on this clonotype: A read error may produce the germline difference seen at one junction end. The rearrangement uses TRBV28 and TRBJ2-5; TRBD2 agrees at 10 bases. The germline gives CDR1 MDHEN, CDR2 SYDVKM. CDR3 length equals 15 residues. The CDR3 DNA reads TGTGCCACCAGTCCGCTAGCGGGAGCGGGAGAGATCCAGTACTTC. Residues: CATSPLAGAGEIQYF.

The count of this clonotype is one. This may be a read error: a much more frequent sequence differs by one nucleotide. This sequence joins TRBV5-1 and TRBJ2-4, with 9 nucleotides matching TRBD2. Germline values: CDR1 SGHRS, CDR2 YFSETQ. The CDR3 has 13 residues. CDR3 sequence (DNA): TGCGCCTGCAGCGTGGAGAGTAGCGGGAGTCCGTACTTC. Its translation is CACSVESSGSPYF.

Details on this clonotype: Since a much larger clone is just one base distant, this may be a read error. The chain uses TRBV7-8 and TRBJ2-6; D gene uncertain. In germline, CDR1 is SGHVS, CDR2 FQNEAQ. Deletions cut 1 base from V and 0 bases from J, with 19 bases between. The CDR3 sequence is 20 residues long. The CDR3 region has the DNA TGTGCCAGCAGCTTAGATGGGGTTGGTGGCCCGACCTCTGGGGCCAACGTCCTGACTTTC. Translation gives CASSLDGVGGPTSGANVLTF.

This clonotype was observed a handful of times. A read error may be the cause here, since a much bigger clone is one base away. The rearrangement uses TRBV5-4 and TRBJ2-2, with 8 bases that match TRBD1. The CDR3 is 15 residues long. V shed 6 bases, J shed 1 base, and the junction held 5 bases outside the gene matches. Germline V gene data show CDR1 as SGHNT and CDR2 as YYREEE (reference sequence). The CDR3 is CASNWGTGNTGELFF. The DNA for the CDR3 is TGTGCCAGCAACTGGGGGACAGGGAACACCGGGGAGCTGTTTTTT.

About this clonotype itself: A much bigger clone sits one base away, suggesting this may be a read error. The V gene is TRBV7-8, the J gene TRBJ2-5; 7 positions agree with TRBD1. The germline CDR1 and CDR2 sequences are SGHVS and FQNEAQ. CDR3 length equals 15 residues. Losses at the gene ends were 0 bases for V and 5 bases for J; bases not matched to a gene: 6. The CDR3 nucleotides are TGTGCCAGCAGCTTAGCGATAGGGGGCAGGGAGACCCAGTACTTC. Protein sequence: CASSLAIGGRETQYF.

This clonotype was detected ten times or more. The chain employs TRBV11-1 and TRBJ2-7, with D perhaps TRBD2 (6 bases). Trimming shortened V by 4 bases and J by 4 bases, and 20 bases separated the two germline ends. The CDR3 has 16 amino acids. Germline V lookup: CDR1 SGHAT, CDR2 FQDESV (reference sequence). The chain's CDR3 is CASSYLSSGTAYEQYF. CDR3 nucleotide sequence: TGTGCCAGCAGCTACCTCTCTTCCGGGACTGCGTACGAGCAGTACTTC.

This clonotype is a singleton in its sample. Mismatch with germline at one junction end may stem from a read error. The rearrangement joins TRBV11-2 to TRBJ2-3; either TRBD1 or TRBD2 may supply D (6 bases each). Germline CDR1 is SGHAT and CDR2 is FQNNGV. This CDR3 is 15 amino acids long. CDR3 nucleotides: TGTGCCAGCAACTCCGGAGGGATTGTGGGACATACACAGTATTTT. Translated: CASNSGGIVGHTQYF.

The chain uses TRBV10-2 and TRBJ2-1; D perhaps matches TRBD1 (5 bases). The CDR3 has 13 residues. Germline assignment: CDR1 WSHSY and CDR2 SAAADI. Trimming left V 10 bases short and J 10 bases short, with 20 bases between. CDR3 DNA sequence: TGCGCCACCAGCGAGACTGGCCAGGGCGAGCAGTTCTTC. Translation gives CATSETGQGEQFF.

The chain joins TRBV4-2 to TRBJ2-2; D remains ambiguous. V dropped 3 bases and J dropped 0 bases, with 11 bases sitting between them. The CDR3 extends over 16 amino acids. CDR1 is LGHNA and CDR2 is YNFKEQ in the germline V gene. DNA for the CDR3: TGTGCCAGCAGCCAGGATATCAGGACGAACACCGGGGAGCTGTTTTTT. Translation gives CASSQDIRTNTGELFF.

A remark on this clonotype: Mismatch with germline at one junction end may stem from a read error. The chain recombines TRBV6-2 or TRBV6-3 with TRBJ2-5, with D maybe TRBD2 (5 bases). Germline assignment: CDR1 MNHEY and CDR2 SVGEGT. This CDR3 spans 17 amino acids. CDR3 nucleotides: TGTGCCAACAGTTACCAGATAGGAGGATGGGCCCAAGAGACCCAGTGCTTC. Residues: CANSYQIGGWAQETQCF.

The chain carries TRBV20-1 and TRBJ1-2, with D tentatively TRBD1 (6 bases). Germline V gene sequence: CDR1 DFQATT, CDR2 SNEGSKA (reference sequence). Trimming shortened V by 3 bases and J by 5 bases, and 19 bases separated the two germline ends. CDR3 length: 15 residues. The CDR3 protein is CSARPTGINEYGYTF. CDR3 coding DNA: TGCAGTGCTAGGCCCACAGGGATCAACGAGTATGGCTACACCTTC.

As for this clonotype: At one boundary the junction diverges from the germline segment, which might be a read error. The J gene is TRBJ1-1, the V gene TRBV10-3; D is undetermined. There are 14 residues in the CDR3. CDR1 and CDR2 (germline): ENHRY, SYGVKD. CDR3 region: CVISESGESFVAFF. CDR3 bases: TGTGTCATCAGTGAGTCGGGAGAGTCATTTGTGGCTTTCTTT.